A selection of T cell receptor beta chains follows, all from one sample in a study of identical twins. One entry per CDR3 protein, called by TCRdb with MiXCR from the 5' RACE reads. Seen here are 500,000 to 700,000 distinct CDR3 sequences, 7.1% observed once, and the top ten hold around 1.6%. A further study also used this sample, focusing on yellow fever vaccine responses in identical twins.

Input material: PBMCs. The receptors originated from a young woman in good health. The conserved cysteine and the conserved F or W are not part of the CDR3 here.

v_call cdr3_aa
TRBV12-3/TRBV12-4 ASRDRDRFTEAF
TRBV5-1 ASSALRDRVKRDTEAF
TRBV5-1 ASSTGTGVGTEAF
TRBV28 ASIPRGSSGRQTQY
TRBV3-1 ASSQEAGVSTDTQY
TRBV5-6 ASSLGQVKNIQY
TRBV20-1 SAPGHGSHNEQF
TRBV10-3 AISEELATYGYT
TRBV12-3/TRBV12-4 ASSDVAGGYEQY
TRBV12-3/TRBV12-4 ASSLQAVTNSPLH
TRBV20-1 SARNLGRISGNTIY
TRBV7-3 ASSLTNAGTSGSYEQY
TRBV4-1 ASSQEGQDNQPQH
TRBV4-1 ASSQDRRGGNEKLF
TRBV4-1 ASSQEGGRGSNQPQH
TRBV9 ASSVGAELEQY
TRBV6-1 ASRGLAGFAGELF
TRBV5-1 ASSLGWETGAIVLT
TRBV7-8 ASSLGGTHSNQPQH
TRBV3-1 ASSQVLVQTLSLYEQY
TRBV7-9 ASSFGNNNQPQH
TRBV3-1 ASSQRGGSFDEQF
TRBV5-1 ASSLASGDTGELF
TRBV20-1 SARGRAGVNYGYT
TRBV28 ASRRQGYNSPLH
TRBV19 ASSMNKGVKGYNEQF
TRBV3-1 ASSHPPYEQY
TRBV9 ASSVDGNGGGPQGETQY
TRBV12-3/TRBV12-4 ASSFATGVGYGYT
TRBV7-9 ASSPPGQGLDGYT
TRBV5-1 ASSRRDYTGELF
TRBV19 ASTAPGVLAKNIQY
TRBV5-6 ASSTDRGRPGELF
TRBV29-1 SVTLSYEQY